The rows below give T cell receptor beta chains drawn from one sample of a study of T-cell reconstitution after alpha-beta-depleted transplantation in children. TCRdb processed the PCR reads anew with MiXCR; each CDR3 protein has one entry. The sample records around 800,000 distinct CDR3 sequences, roughly 15% being singletons. Sequences were derived from PBMCs, mostly from graft donor cells, sampled 360 days after TCRalphabeta/CD19-depleted stem cell transplant. The receptors were gathered from a male patient aged 10-17 years who had a stem cell transplant for acute lymphoblastic leukemia, so the T cells may come from the graft donor. The conserved cysteine and the conserved F or W are not part of the CDR3 here.

TRBJ2-3 | TRBV7-6 | ASSLVGGTDTQY
TRBJ2-7 | TRBV7-9 | ASSLAASEYYEQY
TRBJ1-2 | TRBV3-1 | ASSHTPYGYT
TRBJ1-6 | TRBV27 | ASSPGQGWSPLH
TRBJ2-7 | TRBV7-9 | ASSLGGGRGYEQY
TRBJ2-7 | TRBV15 | ATSRTGHTSSYEQY
TRBJ2-3 | TRBV6-1 | ASSSVAGVGDTQY
TRBJ2-6 | TRBV24-1 | ATSDLLESGANVLT
TRBJ2-2 | TRBV29-1 | SVLGQSNTGELF
TRBJ1-5 | TRBV15 | ATSRGAVDIALNQPQH
TRBJ1-1 | TRBV7-6 | ASSHRTGPTEAF
TRBJ2-2 | TRBV7-9 | ASRPNTGTSTGELF
TRBJ2-7 | TRBV12-3/TRBV12-4 | ASSFLSGSGPEQY
TRBJ1-2 | TRBV5-1 | ASSLAVEGWDGYT
TRBJ2-7 | TRBV7-9 | ASSIRTGRTYEQY
TRBJ1-2 | TRBV7-6 | ASSSWTGGYT
TRBJ2-1 | TRBV4-1 | ASSQGRGTSRYNEQF
TRBJ2-3 | TRBV12-3/TRBV12-4 | ASSWSAGSTDTQY
TRBJ2-3 | TRBV3-1 | ASSQGTSGRLITQY
TRBJ2-3 | TRBV12-3/TRBV12-4 | ASSPPQTSGLDTQY
TRBJ2-6 | TRBV5-1 | ASSPQTGFANVLT
TRBJ2-7 | TRBV20-1 | SARRGTSAYEQY
TRBJ1-2 | TRBV20-1 | SAFPSFAGGNFYGYT
TRBJ2-1 | TRBV2 | ASSDKALAGAPIYNEQF
TRBJ2-7 | TRBV11-3 | ASSPLDGQGEQY
TRBJ1-5 | TRBV20-1 | SADRGTVPNQPQH
TRBJ2-7 | TRBV5-6 | ASSFGTGMAYEQY
TRBJ2-3 | TRBV13 | ASSPWTSGLETSTDTQY
TRBJ2-7 | TRBV6-5 | ASSYSPGGIEQY
TRBJ2-1 | TRBV4-1 | ASRKGQAHRKDNEQF
TRBJ2-5 | TRBV12-3/TRBV12-4 | ASSSGWTDSQETQY
TRBJ2-7 | TRBV12-3/TRBV12-4 | ASRSQYEQY
TRBJ1-6 | TRBV7-9 | ASSFDGNSPLH
TRBJ1-3 | TRBV20-1 | SARARGTVGNTIY
TRBJ2-1 | TRBV27 | ASSLRGGLYNEQF
TRBJ1-2 | TRBV20-1 | SARDTINYGYT
TRBJ2-7 | TRBV10-3 | AISGQGTSSSYEQY
TRBJ2-7 | TRBV19 | ASSPSPRVINEQY
TRBJ2-1 | TRBV6-4 | ASSDSGLAAYNEQF
TRBJ2-1 | TRBV24-1 | ATGLTGGSEQF
TRBJ2-5 | TRBV3-1 | ASSQGSVAGGETQY
TRBJ2-3 | TRBV12-3/TRBV12-4 | ASSLLEDGDTQY
TRBJ2-7 | TRBV6-2/TRBV6-3 | ASSYSFFGRVGGQGTYEQY
TRBJ2-7 | TRBV5-1 | ASSGSGLPYEQY
TRBJ2-1 | TRBV7-7 | ASSRGRPPYNEQF